The rows below give T cell receptor beta chains drawn from one sample of a study of CD4 T cell repertoires in COVID-19. TCRdb's copy holds only in-frame clones and misses some; the assay was immunoSEQ multiplex PCR. Of about 24,000 clones listed, about 94% are singletons. The material sequenced was circulating follicular helper CD4+ T cells (cTfh) from blood, taken before the COVID-19 pandemic. These receptors were collected from a human donor who had COVID-19. Each CDR3 is given with its conserved first and last residue. A D gene is named only where the DNA matches it firmly.

D gene: .; J gene: TRBJ2-2; V gene: TRBV27; CDR3 DNA: TGTGCCAGCAGTTTAGACAGGCCTTACAGATTTAACACCGGGGAGCTGTTTTTT; CDR3 protein: CASSLDRPYRFNTGELFF
D gene: TRBD1; J gene: TRBJ2-7; V gene: TRBV5-1; CDR3 DNA: TGCGCCAGCAGCCCGGGGGGACAGGGGGTTGGAGAGCAGTACTTC; CDR3 protein: CASSPGGQGVGEQYF
D gene: TRBD2; J gene: TRBJ2-1; V gene: TRBV11-1; CDR3 DNA: TGTGCCAGCAGACGCACTAGCGGGGGCGCCCCCTCCTACAATGAGCAGTTCTTC; CDR3 protein: CASRRTSGGAPSYNEQFF
D gene: .; J gene: TRBJ1-1; V gene: TRBV6-1; CDR3 DNA: TGTGCCAGCAGAGTGGAGAGTGGGAGAGAAGCTTTCTTT; CDR3 protein: CASRVESGREAFF
D gene: .; J gene: TRBJ1-1; V gene: TRBV7-8; CDR3 DNA: TGTGCCAGCAGCTTAGTTGAGGCTGAAGCTTTCTTT; CDR3 protein: CASSLVEAEAFF
D gene: .; J gene: TRBJ2-5; V gene: TRBV29-1; CDR3 DNA: TGCAGCGTCGGGGGAGAGACCCAGTACTTC; CDR3 protein: CSVGGETQYF
D gene: TRBD1; J gene: TRBJ2-3; V gene: TRBV7-2; CDR3 DNA: TGTGCCAGCAGCTTCTCGACAGGGGGCGGGGATACGCAGTATTTT; CDR3 protein: CASSFSTGGGDTQYF
D gene: TRBD2; J gene: TRBJ2-1; V gene: TRBV6-1; CDR3 DNA: TGTGCCAGCAGAGGCGGGGGTGCTTACAATGAGCAGTTCTTC; CDR3 protein: CASRGGGAYNEQFF
D gene: .; J gene: TRBJ1-5; V gene: TRBV6-1; CDR3 DNA: TGTGCCAGCAACAGGGAGCTCGGCCATCAGCCCCAGCATTTT; CDR3 protein: CASNRELGHQPQHF
D gene: TRBD1; J gene: TRBJ2-2; V gene: TRBV19; CDR3 DNA: TGTGCCAGTAGGGACAGGGGACGAAACACCGGGGAGCTGTTTTTT; CDR3 protein: CASRDRGRNTGELFF
D gene: .; J gene: TRBJ1-5; V gene: TRBV5-1; CDR3 DNA: TGCGCCAGCAGCTTGGACGGGAGAGGTCAGCCCCAGCATTTT; CDR3 protein: CASSLDGRGQPQHF
D gene: TRBD1; J gene: TRBJ2-5; V gene: TRBV10-3; CDR3 DNA: TGTGCCATCAGTGACAGGGACAGAGAGACCCAGTACTTC; CDR3 protein: CAISDRDRETQYF
D gene: TRBD1; J gene: TRBJ1-1; V gene: TRBV4-2; CDR3 DNA: TGTGCCAGCAGCCAACTTACAGGGGGCACTGAAGCTTTCTTT; CDR3 protein: CASSQLTGGTEAFF
D gene: TRBD1; J gene: TRBJ1-1; V gene: TRBV19; CDR3 DNA: TGTGCCAGCAGAGGAGGACAGGGTGGGAACACTGAAGCTTTCTTT; CDR3 protein: CASRGGQGGNTEAFF